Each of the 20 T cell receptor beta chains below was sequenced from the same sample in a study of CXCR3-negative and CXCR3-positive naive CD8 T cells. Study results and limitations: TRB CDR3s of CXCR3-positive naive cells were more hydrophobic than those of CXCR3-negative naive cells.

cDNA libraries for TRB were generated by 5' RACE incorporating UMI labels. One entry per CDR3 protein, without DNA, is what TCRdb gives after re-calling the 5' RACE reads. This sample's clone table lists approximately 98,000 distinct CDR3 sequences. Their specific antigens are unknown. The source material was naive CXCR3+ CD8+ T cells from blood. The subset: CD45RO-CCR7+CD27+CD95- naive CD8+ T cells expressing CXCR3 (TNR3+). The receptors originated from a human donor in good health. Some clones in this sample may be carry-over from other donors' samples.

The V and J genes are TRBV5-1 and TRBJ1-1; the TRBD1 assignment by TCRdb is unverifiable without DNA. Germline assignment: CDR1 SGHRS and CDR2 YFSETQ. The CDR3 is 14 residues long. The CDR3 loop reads CASSLYEGSPEAFF.

The CDR3 is CSVEWPGTGNQYEQYF. V and J are TRBV29-1 and TRBJ2-7; without DNA, the TCRdb call of TRBD1 cannot be checked. Germline loops: CDR1 SQVTM, CDR2 ANQGSEA. The CDR3 contains 16 residues.

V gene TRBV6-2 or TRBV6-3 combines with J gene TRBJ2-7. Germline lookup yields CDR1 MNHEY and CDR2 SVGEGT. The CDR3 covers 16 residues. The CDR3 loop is CASSYPDEGLWNGQYF.

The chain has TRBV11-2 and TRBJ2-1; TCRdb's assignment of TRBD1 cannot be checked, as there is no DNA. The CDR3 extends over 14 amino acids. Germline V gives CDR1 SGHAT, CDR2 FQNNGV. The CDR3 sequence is CASPGTGYYNEQFF.

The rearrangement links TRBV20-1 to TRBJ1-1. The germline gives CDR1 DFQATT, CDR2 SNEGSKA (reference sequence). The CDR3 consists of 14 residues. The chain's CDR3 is CSTRPPGLYTEAFF.

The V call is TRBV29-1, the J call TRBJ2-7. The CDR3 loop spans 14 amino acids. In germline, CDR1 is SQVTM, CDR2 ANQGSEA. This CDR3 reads CSVEYGTSSYEQYF.

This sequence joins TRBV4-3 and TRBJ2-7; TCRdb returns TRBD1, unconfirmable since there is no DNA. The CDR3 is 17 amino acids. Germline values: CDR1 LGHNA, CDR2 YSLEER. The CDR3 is CASSQTAGTGGTYEQYF.

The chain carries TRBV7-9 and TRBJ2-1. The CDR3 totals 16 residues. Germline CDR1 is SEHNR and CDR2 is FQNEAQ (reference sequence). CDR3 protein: CASSLGALPTYNEQFF.

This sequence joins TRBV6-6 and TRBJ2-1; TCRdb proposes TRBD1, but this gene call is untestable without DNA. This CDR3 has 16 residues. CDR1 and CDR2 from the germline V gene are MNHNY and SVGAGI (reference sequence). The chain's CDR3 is CASSYSRDRVNNEQFF.

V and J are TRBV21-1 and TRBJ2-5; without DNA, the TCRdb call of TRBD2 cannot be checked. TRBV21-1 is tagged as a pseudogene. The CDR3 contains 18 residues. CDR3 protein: CASSKEGSGGAYLETQYF.

The CDR3 spells CATRVTDSGANVLTF. The rearrangement joins TRBV19 to TRBJ2-6. Germline V lookup: CDR1 LNHDA, CDR2 SQIVND (reference sequence). This CDR3 region has 15 residues. Supplemented by reference TRBV19 and TRBJ2-6, the full variable domain reads DGGITQSPKYLFRKEGQNVTLSCEQNLNHDAMYWYRQDPGQGLRLIYYSQIVNDFQKGDIAEGYSVSREKKESFPLTVTSAQKNPTAFYLCATRVTDSGANVLTFGAGSRLTVL.

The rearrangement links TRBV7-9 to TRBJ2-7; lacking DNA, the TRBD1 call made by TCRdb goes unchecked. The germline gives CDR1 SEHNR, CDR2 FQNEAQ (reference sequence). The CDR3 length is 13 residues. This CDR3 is CASSPPGDREQYF.

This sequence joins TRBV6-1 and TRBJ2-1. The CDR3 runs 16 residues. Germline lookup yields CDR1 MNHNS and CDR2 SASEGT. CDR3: CASSEDELLSYNEQFF.

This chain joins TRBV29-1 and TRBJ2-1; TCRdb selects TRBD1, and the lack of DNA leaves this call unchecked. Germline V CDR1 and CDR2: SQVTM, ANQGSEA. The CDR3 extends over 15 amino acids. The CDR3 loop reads CSVEVWAGEHNEQFF.

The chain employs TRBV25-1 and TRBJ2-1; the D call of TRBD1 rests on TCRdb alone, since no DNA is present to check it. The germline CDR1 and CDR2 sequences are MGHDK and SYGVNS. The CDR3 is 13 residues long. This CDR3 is CASSGQGYNEQFF.

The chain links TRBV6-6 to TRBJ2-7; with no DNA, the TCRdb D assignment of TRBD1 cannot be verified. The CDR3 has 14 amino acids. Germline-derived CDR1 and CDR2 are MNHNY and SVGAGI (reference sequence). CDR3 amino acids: CASRTTARLDEQYF.

The CDR3 sequence: CASGPGVRGPSTDTQYF. The rearrangement uses TRBV12-5 and TRBJ2-3; TCRdb picks TRBD1, but there is no DNA to check that call. The CDR3 length is 17 residues. Germline values: CDR1 LGHNT, CDR2 FRNRAP.

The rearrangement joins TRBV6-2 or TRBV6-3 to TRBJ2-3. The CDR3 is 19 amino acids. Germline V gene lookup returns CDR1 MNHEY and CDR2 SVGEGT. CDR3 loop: CASSYASWASAVHTDTQYF.

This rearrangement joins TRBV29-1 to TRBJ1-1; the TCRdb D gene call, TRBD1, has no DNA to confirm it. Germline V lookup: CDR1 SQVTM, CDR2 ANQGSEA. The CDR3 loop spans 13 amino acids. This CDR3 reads CSAPGGLNTEAFF.

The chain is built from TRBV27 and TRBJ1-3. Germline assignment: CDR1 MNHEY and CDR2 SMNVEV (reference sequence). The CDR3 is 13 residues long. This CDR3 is CASSLAAGNTIYF.